This T cell receptor (beta chain) is drawn from a study of OX40 agonist ivuxolimab in advanced cancers. Study background: Hepatocellular carcinoma, melanoma, renal cell or head and neck cancer affected the dose-escalation patients. Study-level results: Low levels of normalized T-cell clonal expansion also appeared in some nonresponders.

Points on this clone: The target antigen is unknown.

The CDR3 contains 16 residues. The germline V and J ends were trimmed by 3 bases and 2 bases, with 16 bases remaining between them. Germline assignment: CDR1 MDHEN and CDR2 SYDVKM. Data came from immunoSEQ multiplex PCR; TCRdb stores just in-frame clones and leaves some out. Of 89,000 or so clones listed, 91% are singletons. This sequence joins TRBV28 and TRBJ1-1; tentative D call: TRBD1 (6 bases). This specimen was CD4+ or CD8+ T cells sorted from blood, taken in a trial of the OX40 agonist ivuxolimab. This TCR was sampled from an adult with an advanced solid tumor such as melanoma, head and neck, liver or kidney cancer. The CDR3 sequence is CASSFPGQGPNTEAFF. As DNA, the CDR3 is TGTGCCAGCAGTTTCCCGGGACAAGGCCCCAACACTGAAGCTTTCTTT.